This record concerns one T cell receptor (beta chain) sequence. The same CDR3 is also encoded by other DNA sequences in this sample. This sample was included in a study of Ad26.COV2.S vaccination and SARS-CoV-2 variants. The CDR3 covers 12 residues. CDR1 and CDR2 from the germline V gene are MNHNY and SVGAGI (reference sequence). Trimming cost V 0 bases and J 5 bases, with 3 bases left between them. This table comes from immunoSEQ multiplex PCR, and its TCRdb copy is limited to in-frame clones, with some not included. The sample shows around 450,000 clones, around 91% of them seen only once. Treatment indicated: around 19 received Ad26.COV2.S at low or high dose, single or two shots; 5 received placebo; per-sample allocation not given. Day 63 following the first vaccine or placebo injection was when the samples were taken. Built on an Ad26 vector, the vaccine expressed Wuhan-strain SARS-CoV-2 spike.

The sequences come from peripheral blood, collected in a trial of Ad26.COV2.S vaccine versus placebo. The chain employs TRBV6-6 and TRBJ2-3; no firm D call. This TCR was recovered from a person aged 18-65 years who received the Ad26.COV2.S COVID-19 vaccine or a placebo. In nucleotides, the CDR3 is TGTGCCAGCAGTTACTCCGGAGATACGCAGTATTTT. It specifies CASSYSGDTQYF.